This T cell receptor (beta chain) was identified during a study of vaccination and CD4 T cells after COVID-19. Study as a whole: Collection of post-COVID samples occurred a median roughly 92 days after diagnosis, spanning a range of 35 to 161.

Sequenced with the Oncomine TCR Beta short-read assay was DNA taken from cultured CD4+ T cells. TCRdb reprocessed the PCR reads with MiXCR, giving one entry per CDR3 protein. The sample yields 20,000 to 25,000 distinct CDR3 sequences, roughly 67% seen once. In the case of this clonotype: The antigen remains undetermined.

Treatment here: roughly 10-day PBMC culture with coronavirus spike peptide pools or control peptides (ViraFEST assay). Following culture for over 9 days, CD4+ T cells were isolated by negative selection. This CDR3 has 12 residues. Germline values: CDR1 ENHRY, CDR2 SYGVKD. V lost 5 bases and J 5 bases, leaving 9 bases between the germline ends. Sequencing used CD4+ T cells from blood, cultured in vitro, obtained after SARS-CoV-2 vaccination. The rearrangement joins TRBV10-3 to TRBJ2-5; D unresolved. This clonotype originated in a human donor who received a COVID-19 vaccine. CDR3 sequence: CAISPGWETQYF. The CDR3 region has the DNA TGTGCCATCAGTCCAGGTTGGGAGACCCAGTACTTC.